These 4 T cell receptor beta chains were all obtained from the same sample, sequenced in a study of spatial heterogeneity in lung cancer (dated by TCRdb to the late 2010s). Their specific antigens are unknown. Library preparation was by 5' RACE. The data were produced on a NextSeq 500. TCRdb reran the public reads through fastp at Q25 and MiXCR, keeping productive beta chains. Every CDR3 protein is listed once, alongside the most common genes and DNA of its rows. The sample table holds about 9,200 distinct CDR3 sequences, of which approximately 8.2% were seen once. The top ten clonotypes cover less than 30% of the sample. The time point label, read with the paper, signifies: sample taken at primary tumor resection. Study-wide findings and limitations: The number of expanded intratumoral alpha and beta TCRs correlated with the tumor nonsynonymous mutation count.

The sequenced sample was lung tumor tissue, obtained at surgery. These receptors all stem from a male donor with early-stage non-small cell lung cancer.

This clonotype has at least ten counts. This chain links TRBV27 with TRBJ2-7; D call uncertain. Germline V lookup: CDR1 MNHEY, CDR2 SMNVEV (reference sequence). The CDR3 covers 11 residues. Trimming cost V 1 base and J 6 bases, with 4 bases left between them. The CDR3 DNA is TGTGCCAGCAGTTTATTAGGCGAGCAGTACTTC. Protein product: CASSLLGEQYF.

In its sample, this clonotype was seen many times. The chain recombines TRBV2 with TRBJ1-2, with 7 bases matching TRBD1. The germline V gene encodes CDR1 SNHLY and CDR2 FYNNEI. This CDR3 region has 13 residues. Trimming took 9 bases from V and 0 from J; bases not matched to a gene: 4. Here the CDR3 reads CASTGTANYGYTF. In DNA form, the CDR3 reads TGTGCCAGTACCGGGACAGCTAACTATGGCTACACCTTC.

This clonotype has ten or more counts. CDR3: CASSREREGPNTGELFF. CDR3 in DNA: TGTGCCAGCAGCAGGGAGCGGGAGGGCCCGAACACCGGGGAGCTGTTTTTT. V is TRBV14 and J is TRBJ2-2; 10 positions agree with TRBD2. The CDR3 runs 17 residues. In germline, CDR1 is SGHDN, CDR2 FVKESK. J gave up 0 bases and V 5 bases, and 6 bases lay outside the gene matches.

Many counts were recorded for this clonotype. This chain uses TRBV28 with TRBJ2-1; tentatively, D is TRBD2 (6 bases). This CDR3 contains 16 residues. V was shortened by 5 bases and J by 1 base, with 15 bases between the two germline ends. Germline CDR1 and CDR2: MDHEN and SYDVKM. The DNA of the CDR3 is TGTGCCAGCAGTCAGGAGCGCGGGATTTCCTACAATGAGCAGTTCTTC. Translation: CASSQERGISYNEQFF.